This T cell receptor (beta chain) was captured by sequencing in a study of T cells in Graves' hyperthyroidism and ophthalmopathy. Study-level points and caveats: A model built on 13 V-J features separated ophthalmopathy from stable hyperthyroidism. In blood, most of the thyroid clonotypes expanded above 0.001 were also present.

This clonotype was recorded many times. Its antigen remains unidentified. The CDR3 runs 15 residues. Trimming stripped 3 bases from V and 6 bases from J, with 17 bases between. Diagnostic assessment was based on clinical symptoms, serum thyroxine and TRAb, thyroid ultrasound and orbital computed tomography. The authors took PBMCs from 9.5 to 10 ml fresh peripheral blood. RNA transcripts served as the template for amplifying TCR beta CDR3 regions. TCR CDR3 underwent first-round RT-PCR with the HTBI primer set. TCRdb re-analysed the multiplex PCR reads in MiXCR, keeping a single row per CDR3 protein. The sample lists some 440,000 distinct CDR3 sequences; more than 15% were seen once.

Sequenced sample: blood. The chain has TRBV12-3 or TRBV12-4 and TRBJ1-1, with D perhaps TRBD1 (5 bases). This TCR was recovered from a woman aged 18-35 years with Graves' hyperthyroidism. Here the CDR3 reads CASSFGRRGLSEAFF. The CDR3, as DNA: TGTGCCAGCAGTTTCGGGAGGAGGGGTTTATCTGAAGCTTTCTTT.